What follows is one TCR beta chain and its context. Its antigen remains unidentified. There are no base qualities to consult, and no much larger clone falls within one base. The protocol used for the library was the immunoSEQ multiplex PCR assay. Genomic DNA was pulled from the sorted cells, and the automated high-throughput method of Adaptive Biotechnologies was used to sequence the TCR beta V, D and J regions. CDR3 regions were amplified with a two-step, bias-controlled multiplex PCR. An Illumina instrument was used to sequence the amplified TCR beta libraries. Concerning the study's data processing: Demultiplexed reads were processed to reduce amplification and sequencing bias, and CDR3 sequences were assigned to gene families using the IMGT database. Repertoire data were analyzed with ImmunoSEQ software version 2.0. Clonotype lists were filtered to remove out-of-frame sequences as well as sequences containing stop codons in the CDR3. Clonotypes with a frequency below 0.01% were excluded because such low-frequency clonotypes corresponded to less than one cell. Richness was calculated by dividing observed richness by input cell number, and evenness was calculated by dividing Shannon entropy by log observed richness. Repertoire diversity and similarity between time points were quantified using Simpson diversity and Morisita-Horn overlap indices. Each clonotype was placed into one of four groups: dominant (>1%), sub-dominant (0.5-0.99%), low abundance (0.1-0.49%) or lowest abundance (<0.1%). A germline index was calculated as total CDR3 length minus total nucleotide additions, divided by total CDR3 length. The immuneACCESS repertoire file appears here via TCRdb, limited to in-frame rearrangements. These files lack a portion of the clones; in checked studies, under half of the deficit traces to unresolved V genes, and the cause of the others is not known. The DNA was the basis for D and trimming; V, J and clone size are from that table. This sample is represented by 40,000 to 45,000 clones; roughly 90% of them were singletons. The ten top clones hold around 1.2% of the sample.

The sample is drawn from a study of memory CD8 T cells in hepatitis C reinfection (dated by TCRdb to 2016 to 2017). In terms of the full investigation: A few donors spontaneously resolved two consecutive HCV infections, while two donors cleared a primary infection but became chronically infected after reinfection. HCV reinfection was defined by a positive HCV RNA test following two negative tests taken at least 60 days apart. In the reinfection study, participants who had previously resolved an HCV infection were followed up every 3 months. Across an HCV reinfection episode in several donors, the study followed the TCR beta repertoire of virus-specific CD8 T cells over time. The peak reinfection time point was selected on the basis of previously published longitudinal tetramer+ CD8 T cell frequency data. Five reinfection cases with stored pre-reinfection samples were identified between the late 2000s and the early 2010s. Samples at the peak of reinfection were taken 3 to 8 weeks after reinfection was detected. General conclusions and limits of the study: With only a handful of donors, the study could not reach definitive conclusions about public clonotypes linked to secondary clearance.

The time point label here, explained by the study, means: peak reinfection, 3 to 8 weeks after reinfection detection. The sorted cells were sequenced directly ex vivo, without any in vitro expansion ahead of TCR sequencing. The donors were people who inject drugs and were enrolled in Canada's Montreal Acute Hepatitis C Cohort Study (HEPCO). Total naive CD8 T cells, sorted as viable CD3+ CD8+ CD45RO-, came from a couple of donors at all three reinfection time points as controls. Before sorting, cryopreserved peripheral blood mononuclear cells were thawed and CD8 T cells were purified from those thawed cells. CD8 T cells were enriched by negative selection with the MACS CD8+ T cell Isolation Kit. Cell sorting was done on a BD FACSAria II sorter with FACSDiva software, and data were analyzed with FlowJo. The TCR was taken from a man younger than 30 with hepatitis C virus infection. The sequenced sample was naive CD8+ T cells sorted from blood. The sample's cell subset or site label, in plain terms: total naive CD8+CD45RO- T cells.

This receptor carries the CDR3 CASSPQGGPPYNEQFF. The DNA sequence reads TGTGCCAGCAGCCCACAGGGAGGGCCCCCCTACAATGAGCAGTTCTTC. The rearranged segments are TRBV5-5 and TRBJ2-1, and perhaps TRBD2 as D gene, on 7 matching bases. V is cut by 4 bases and J by 2 bases, and the space between the germline ends is 16 bases. From cysteine to phenylalanine, the CDR3 is 16 amino acids long. Only the CDR3 region is kept as DNA, spanning 48 bases read in frame from base 1. CDR1 and CDR2 were assigned from the germline V gene (reference sequence) as SGHKS and YYEKEE.